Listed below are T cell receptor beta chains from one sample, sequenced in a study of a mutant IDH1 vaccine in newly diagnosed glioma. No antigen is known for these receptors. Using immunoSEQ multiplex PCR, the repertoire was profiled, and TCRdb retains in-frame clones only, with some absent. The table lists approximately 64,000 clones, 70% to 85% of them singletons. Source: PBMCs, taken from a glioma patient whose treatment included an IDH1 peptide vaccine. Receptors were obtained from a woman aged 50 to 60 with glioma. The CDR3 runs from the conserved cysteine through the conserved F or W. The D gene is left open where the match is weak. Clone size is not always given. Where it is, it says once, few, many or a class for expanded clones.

CASKTSGEYNEQFF	TGTGCCAGCAAAACTAGCGGGGAGTACAATGAGCAGTTCTTC	TRBV7-9	TRBJ2-1	NA	TRBD2
CASSSGLAADTQYF	TGTGCCAGCAGCTCCGGACTAGCGGCAGATACGCAGTATTTT	TRBV7-2	TRBJ2-3	NA	TRBD2
CASGPTGYTDTQYF	TGTGCTAGTGGTCCGACAGGGTATACAGATACGCAGTATTTT	TRBV12-5	TRBJ2-3	NA	TRBD1
CASSPELQRFNTEAFF	TGTGCCAGCAGCCCGGAACTTCAGAGGTTCAACACTGAAGCTTTCTTT	TRBV5-5	TRBJ1-1	NA	NA
CASSVAGQGRQETQYF	TGTGCCAGCAGCGTGGCGGGACAGGGGAGGCAAGAGACCCAGTACTTC	TRBV5-6	TRBJ2-5	NA	TRBD1
CASSRRRGQSYEQYF	TGTGCCAGCAGCCGAAGGCGGGGACAGAGCTACGAGCAGTACTTC	TRBV14	TRBJ2-7	NA	NA
CASSPTALERGFF	TGTGCCAGCAGCCCTACGGCCTTAGAGCGAGGCTTCTTT	TRBV7-2	TRBJ1-1	NA	NA
CASSAPAWEQYF	TGTGCCAGCAGCGCTCCCGCGTGGGAGCAGTACTTC	TRBV9	TRBJ2-7	NA	NA
CASRKGRGMNTEAFF	TGTGCCAGCAGGAAAGGGCGCGGCATGAACACTGAAGCTTTCTTT	TRBV6-5	TRBJ1-1	NA	NA
CASSREYMNTEAFF	TGTGCCAGCTCACGAGAGTACATGAACACTGAAGCTTTCTTT	TRBV18	TRBJ1-1	once	NA
CASNPTGALKVGANVLTF	TGTGCCAGCAACCCGACAGGTGCCCTTAAGGTCGGGGCCAACGTCCTGACTTTC	TRBV5-4	TRBJ2-6	NA	NA
CASIRDPFDYGYTF	TGCGCCAGCATCAGAGACCCCTTTGACTATGGCTACACCTTC	TRBV5-1	TRBJ1-2	NA	NA
CASSVAPTESYEQYF	TGTGCCAGCAGCGTAGCTCCAACCGAGTCCTACGAGCAGTACTTC	TRBV9	TRBJ2-7	once	NA
CASSSGTPSTDTQYF	TGTGCCAGCAGCTCAGGGACCCCCAGCACAGATACGCAGTATTTT	TRBV11-2	TRBJ2-3	NA	NA
CSVESNEETQYF	TGCAGCGTTGAATCTAACGAGGAGACCCAGTACTTC	TRBV29-1	TRBJ2-5	NA	NA
CASSLGQEAEAFF	TGTGCCAGCAGTTTAGGACAGGAGGCTGAAGCTTTCTTT	TRBV28	TRBJ1-1	few	TRBD1